Following are 8 T cell receptor beta chains from one sample sequenced in a study of T cell responses to AZD1222 COVID-19 vaccine. Data came from immunoSEQ multiplex PCR; TCRdb stores just in-frame clones and leaves some out. The sample includes some 92,000 clones, around nine tenths of them seen just once. The source was peripheral blood, collected on day 0 of MenACWY control vaccination. These TCRs come from an adult in good health.

CDR3 DNA: TGCGCCAGCAGCGTCCTAGGGGAAAGCCAAGAGACCCAGTACTTC. Translating gives CASSVLGESQETQYF. V gene TRBV5-1 combines with J gene TRBJ2-5; maybe TRBD1 (5 bases). The CDR3 is 15 residues long. Germline V lookup: CDR1 SGHRS, CDR2 YFSETQ. V lost 4 bases and J 1 base, leaving 14 bases between the germline ends.

The genes are TRBV29-1 and TRBJ1-1; D remains ambiguous. Germline V gene lookup returns CDR1 SQVTM and CDR2 ANQGSEA. V lost 3 bases to trimming and J lost 1 base, with 12 bases between them. CDR3 length equals 14 residues. CDR3 nucleotide sequence: TGCAGCGTTGACTACCGGGCAGGGAACACTGAAGCTTTCTTT. It codes for CSVDYRAGNTEAFF.

This CDR3 is CASSPGTKNIQYF. The CDR3 bases are TGTGCCAGCAGCCCAGGGACCAAAAACATTCAGTACTTC. The gene calls are TRBV11-2 and TRBJ2-4; maybe TRBD1 (5 bases). The CDR3 covers 13 residues. Germline values: CDR1 SGHAT, CDR2 FQNNGV. The germline V and J ends were trimmed by 5 bases and 2 bases, with 7 bases remaining between them.

The chain has TRBV12-3 or TRBV12-4 and TRBJ2-4; D is uncertain. V gave up 7 bases and J gave up 3 bases, with 10 bases separating them. The CDR3 is 13 amino acids. The CDR3 is CASNGRVKNIQYF. The DNA of the CDR3 is TGTGCCAGCAACGGACGGGTCAAAAACATTCAGTACTTC.

V usage is TRBV27 and J usage is TRBJ1-6, with 7 bases lining up with TRBD1. This CDR3 has 15 residues. CDR1 is MNHEY, CDR2 SMNVEV, per germline (reference sequence). The V segment lost 6 bases and the J segment 7 bases; nucleotides outside the gene matches: 9. This CDR3 is CASRFDRVGNSPLHF. In DNA form, the CDR3 reads TGTGCCAGCAGATTTGACAGGGTGGGGAATTCACCCCTCCACTTT.

The DNA of the CDR3 is TGTGCCAGCAGCTCCACAGATACGCAGTATTTT. Residues: CASSSTDTQYF. The chain has TRBV11-2 and TRBJ2-3; no clear D gene. Between the trimmed V and J ends, which lost 4 bases and 2 bases, there was a span of 1 base. This CDR3 contains 11 residues. CDR1 SGHAT and CDR2 FQNNGV come from the germline V gene.

V gene TRBV7-8 combines with J gene TRBJ2-3, with D perhaps matching TRBD1 or TRBD2 (5 bases each). This CDR3 contains 15 residues. The V end was cut by 5 bases, the J end by 0 bases, with 12 bases between. Germline CDR1 and CDR2: SGHVS and FQNEAQ. CDR3 coding DNA: TGTGCCAGCAGCCCCTGGGGGAAAAGCACAGATACGCAGTATTTT. It codes for CASSPWGKSTDTQYF. The full variable domain, with the rest looked up from reference TRBV7-8 and TRBJ2-3, is GAGVSQSPRYKVAKRGQDVALRCDPISGHVSLFWYQQALGQGPEFLTYFQNEAQLDKSGLPSDRFFAERPEGSVSTLKIQRTQQEDSAVYLCASSPWGKSTDTQYFGPGTRLTVL.

The genes are TRBV28 and TRBJ1-5, with a tentative D call TRBD1 (5 bases). CDR1 and CDR2 from the germline V gene are MDHEN and SYDVKM. CDR3 length equals 15 residues. Deletions cut 7 bases from V and 7 bases from J, with 20 bases between. The CDR3 bases are TGTGCCAGCACCTCGGCGGGGGGTCAACAACAGCCCCAGCATTTT. Protein: CASTSAGGQQQPQHF.